Shown below are 19 T cell receptor beta chains from a single sample sequenced in a study of human T cells and chemical hapten exposure. Time point here: patch test 2, 6 weeks after DPC sensitization. Sample treatment: therapeutic diphenylcyclopropenone sensitization with weekly scalp DPC. Each CDR3 protein gets one entry after TCRdb re-called the RACE reads with MiXCR. Of about 110,000 distinct CDR3 sequences in the sample, 9.2% were seen once. The sequenced sample was whole blood, obtained in connection with sensitization to the hapten diphenylcyclopropenone (DPC). The receptors come from a middle-aged woman with alopecia areata. Some clones in this sample may be carry-over from other donors' samples.

The gene calls are TRBV7-2 and TRBJ1-1; a weak D match, TRBD1 (5 bases). Germline V CDR1 and CDR2: SGHTA, FQGNSA. This CDR3 has 12 amino acids. V was shortened by 4 bases and J by 7 bases, with 10 bases between the two germline ends. CDR3 coding DNA: TGTGCCAGCAGCTCCGTCAGGGTTGAAGCTTTCTTT. It translates to CASSSVRVEAFF.

This clonotype showed up just a few times. The rearrangement joins TRBV6-2 or TRBV6-3 to TRBJ2-5; D unclear. Germline V gene sequence: CDR1 MNHEY, CDR2 SVGEGT. V shed 3 bases and J shed 4 bases, with 6 bases lying between them. CDR3 size: 12 residues. CDR3: CASSYVTETQYF. The CDR3 DNA reads TGTGCCAGCAGTTATGTGACAGAGACCCAGTACTTC.

This clonotype was detected many times. The CDR3 region has the DNA TGTGCCAGCTCACCACCGTTCAGCACAGATACGCAGTATTTT. As protein: CASSPPFSTDTQYF. V gene TRBV18 combines with J gene TRBJ2-3; D remains ambiguous. The CDR3 is 14 residues long. The germline V and J ends were trimmed by 0 bases and 0 bases, with 4 bases remaining between them. Germline-derived CDR1 and CDR2 are KGHSH and LQKENI.

This sequence joins TRBV10-2 and TRBJ2-1; unclear D gene. This CDR3 comprises 12 residues. V dropped 0 bases and J dropped 15 bases, with 12 bases sitting between them. Germline CDR1 reads WSHSY; CDR2 reads SAAADI. Written as DNA, the CDR3 is TGCGCCAGCAGTGAGTCTGGCAGACTTCGGTTCTTC. Protein: CASSESGRLRFF.

The chain employs TRBV7-2 and TRBJ2-7, with D perhaps matching TRBD2 (6 bases). Germline-derived CDR1 and CDR2 are SGHTA and FQGNSA. V lost 3 bases and J 4 bases, leaving 10 bases between the germline ends. CDR3 size: 13 residues. DNA for the CDR3: TGTGCCAGCAGCTTCGAACGGGGGTACGAGCAGTACTTC. Its protein product is CASSFERGYEQYF.

This clonotype was seen repeatedly, ten times or more. CDR3 sequence: CATSDLRRVRGRRETQYF. DNA of the CDR3: TGTGCCACCAGTGATTTGAGGCGGGTCAGGGGGCGCCGGGAGACCCAGTACTTC. V is TRBV24-1 and J is TRBJ2-5; 8 bases are shared with TRBD1. The CDR3 contains 18 residues. In germline, CDR1 is KGHDR, CDR2 SFDVKD. The V and J ends lost 0 bases and 5 bases, in that order; junction bases with no gene match: 13.

This clonotype was counted a few times. The chain recombines TRBV29-1 with TRBJ2-7, with D possibly matching TRBD2 (5 bases). Germline assignment: CDR1 SQVTM and CDR2 ANQGSEA. The CDR3 runs to 11 residues. V lost 4 bases and J lost 4, with 8 bases in between. CDR3: CSVAEAYEQYF. The CDR3 DNA sequence: TGCAGCGTTGCGGAGGCGTACGAGCAGTACTTC.

This clonotype was observed a handful of times. The chain links TRBV7-2 to TRBJ1-1, with a weak D call TRBD1 (6 bases). From germline, CDR1 is SGHTA and CDR2 FQGNSA. The CDR3 is 15 residues long. V lost 5 bases and J lost 1, with 14 bases in between. The CDR3 region has the DNA TGTGCCAGCAGCAACAGGGATAGGGCGAACACTGAAGCTTTCTTT. It translates to CASSNRDRANTEAFF.

J is TRBJ2-3 and V is TRBV28, with 7 positions matching TRBD1. CDR3 length equals 15 residues. Unmatched junction bases numbered 6, after V lost 5 bases and J lost 1 base. CDR1 and CDR2 (germline): MDHEN, SYDVKM. CDR3 in amino acids: CASSLRQGGTDTQYF. The CDR3 DNA sequence: TGTGCCAGCAGTCTCCGACAGGGTGGCACAGATACGCAGTATTTT.

This clonotype was recorded once. The gene calls are TRBV6-1 and TRBJ2-2, with D maybe TRBD2 (5 bases). Trimming took off 5 bases at V and 1 base at J, with 11 bases between the two ends. Germline V lookup: CDR1 MNHNS, CDR2 SASEGT. This CDR3 contains 15 residues. CDR3 amino acids: CASSPRGRNTGELFF. For the CDR3, the DNA is TGTGCCAGCAGTCCACGGGGTAGGAACACCGGGGAGCTGTTTTTT.

This clonotype was counted a few times. The chain has TRBV12-3 or TRBV12-4 and TRBJ1-2, with D uncertain. Trimming stripped 3 bases from V and 4 bases from J, with 9 bases between. The CDR3 extends over 13 amino acids. The CDR3 protein is CASSFQGSYGYTF. The CDR3, as DNA: TGTGCCAGCAGTTTCCAAGGAAGCTATGGCTACACCTTC.

This clonotype has a count of ten or more. The chain joins TRBV6-5 to TRBJ2-5; TRBD1 or TRBD2 may be the D gene (5 bases each). Trimming pared 5 bases from V and 5 bases from J, leaving 12 bases between. The CDR3 has 13 amino acids. Germline V gene data show CDR1 as MNHEY and CDR2 as SVGAGI. The DNA of the CDR3 is TGTGCCAGCAGTCACAAGTGGGACGAGACCCAGTACTTC. Its protein product is CASSHKWDETQYF.

CDR3: CSARDVAGPTEAFF. The CDR3 coding sequence is TGCAGTGCTAGAGATGTTGCAGGGCCCACTGAAGCTTTCTTT. The chain couples TRBV20-1 to TRBJ1-1; D is possibly TRBD1 (5 bases). With 0 bases removed from V and 4 bases from J, the gap between germline ends came to 12 bases. The CDR3 loop spans 14 amino acids. From germline, CDR1 is DFQATT and CDR2 SNEGSKA (reference sequence).

This clonotype was seen a few times. The rearrangement joins TRBV7-2 to TRBJ2-3, with 9 bases that match TRBD2. The trim removed 3 bases at V and 2 bases at J, leaving 3 bases unmatched. CDR3 size: 15 residues. Germline lookup yields CDR1 SGHTA and CDR2 FQGNSA. The CDR3 DNA is TGTGCCAGCAGCTTTGCGGGGGGGTTCACAGATACGCAGTATTTT. It specifies CASSFAGGFTDTQYF.

Only a few counts were recorded for this clonotype. The chain combines TRBV2 with TRBJ1-3, with no clear D. The germline CDR1 and CDR2 sequences are SNHLY and FYNNEI. CDR3 length: 15 residues. Trimming removed 10 bases at V and 0 bases at J, with 16 bases between. CDR3 amino acids: CANADPAASGNTIYF. As DNA, the CDR3 is TGTGCCAACGCAGACCCGGCCGCCTCTGGAAACACCATATATTTT.

This clonotype was detected many times. This chain uses TRBV7-9 with TRBJ2-5; D is unclear. The CDR3 loop spans 14 amino acids. Between the trimmed V and J ends, which lost 0 bases and 2 bases, there was a span of 7 bases. From germline, CDR1 is SEHNR and CDR2 FQNEAQ (reference sequence). The CDR3 protein is CASSLARMQETQYF. The CDR3 DNA follows: TGTGCCAGCAGCTTAGCGAGGATGCAAGAGACCCAGTACTTC.

The V gene is TRBV7-9, the J gene TRBJ1-4; D is unclear. Trimming shortened V by 11 bases and J by 8 bases, and 12 bases separated the two germline ends. The CDR3 spans 11 residues. The germline V gene has CDR1 SEHNR and CDR2 FQNEAQ (reference sequence). DNA of the CDR3: TGTGCCGGGAGTCAGTTCGAAAAACTGTTTTTT. It translates to CAGSQFEKLFF.

The chain recombines TRBV9 with TRBJ2-7, with unresolved D. The CDR3 runs 10 residues. The V and J ends lost 1 base and 6 bases respectively, with 2 bases between them. Looked up from germline, CDR1 is SGDLS and CDR2 is YYNGEE. CDR3 residues: CASSVREQYF. The CDR3, as DNA: TGTGCCAGCAGCGTACGCGAGCAGTACTTC.

The V gene is TRBV5-1, the J gene TRBJ2-1, with 8 bases that match TRBD2. This CDR3 has 16 residues. CDR1 and CDR2 from the germline V gene are SGHRS and YFSETQ. J lost 6 bases, V lost 2 bases, and 10 bases had no gene match. The CDR3, as DNA: TGCGCCAGCAGCTTCATGCCGGGACTAGTAACCAATGAGCAGTTCTTC. Amino acids: CASSFMPGLVTNEQFF.